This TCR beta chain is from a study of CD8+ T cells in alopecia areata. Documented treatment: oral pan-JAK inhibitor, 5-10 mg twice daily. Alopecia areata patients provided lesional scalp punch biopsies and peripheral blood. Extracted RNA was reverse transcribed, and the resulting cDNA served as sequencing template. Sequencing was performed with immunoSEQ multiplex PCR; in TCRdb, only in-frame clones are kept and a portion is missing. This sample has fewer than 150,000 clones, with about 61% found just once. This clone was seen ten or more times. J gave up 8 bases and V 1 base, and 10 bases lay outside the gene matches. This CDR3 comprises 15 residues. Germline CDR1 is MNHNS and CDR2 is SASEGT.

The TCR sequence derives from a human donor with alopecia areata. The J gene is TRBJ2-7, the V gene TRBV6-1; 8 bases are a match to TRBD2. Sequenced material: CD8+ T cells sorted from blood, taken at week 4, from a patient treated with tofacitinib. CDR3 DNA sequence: TGTGCCAGCAGTGAAGATGGCGGGGGGCGAGGTCAGCAGTACTTC. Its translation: CASSEDGGGRGQQYF.